This T cell receptor (beta chain) was observed in a study of T cells in Graves' hyperthyroidism and ophthalmopathy. Study-level findings and limits: Before onset, ophthalmopathy was predicted by the model a median 6.5 months earlier. Most clonotypes expanded in thyroid above 0.001 were likewise present in blood.

Subjects with ophthalmopathy showed a Clinical Activity Score no lower than 3, a NOSPECS grade no lower than 4, and a duration shorter than 3 months. Clinical symptoms, serum thyroxine and TRAb, thyroid ultrasound and orbital computed tomography together formed the diagnostic basis. Per the germline V gene, CDR1 is MDHEN and CDR2 is SYDVKM. Trimming removed 2 bases at V and 0 bases at J, with 11 bases between. This CDR3 is 15 amino acids long. The CDR3 regions of TCR beta were amplified from RNA transcripts. When the TCR CDR3 underwent first-round RT-PCR, the HTBI primer set was used. TCRdb used MiXCR to reprocess the multiplex PCR reads, holding one entry per CDR3 protein. Of around 300,000 distinct CDR3 sequences listed, roughly 20% are singletons. This clonotype was detected a few times. Its matching antigen is unknown.

The J gene is TRBJ2-7, the V gene TRBV28, with a weak D call TRBD1 (5 bases). Sequenced material: blood. The TCR sequence derives from a man over 45 with Graves' ophthalmopathy. The CDR3 DNA reads as TGTGCCAGCAGTTTAAATCGCGACAGCTCCTACGAGCAGTACTTC. It is translated as CASSLNRDSSYEQYF.